Listed here are 9 T cell receptor beta chains from one sample, sequenced in a study of T cell responses to AZD1222 COVID-19 vaccine. Clones were read by immunoSEQ multiplex PCR, and TCRdb kept only the in-frame ones, dropping some. The sample records about 110,000 clones, 75% to 90% being singletons. The sequencing used peripheral blood, collected 28 days after the second AZD1222 dose. These TCRs come from an adult who received the AZD1222 COVID-19 vaccine.

The chain carries TRBV3-1 (or the pseudogene TRBV3-2) and TRBJ2-2, with 7 bases identical to TRBD2. The CDR3 runs 16 residues. After removal of 3 bases from V and 4 bases from J, the junction contained 8 bases not matched to a gene. Germline V gives CDR1 LGHDT, CDR2 YNNKEL (reference sequence). As DNA, the CDR3 is TGTGCCAGCAGCCAGCTCGCGGGAGCGGTCACCGGGGAGCTGTTTTTT. It specifies CASSQLAGAVTGELFF.

This chain links TRBV7-8 with TRBJ1-5; D perhaps matches TRBD1 (5 bases). The V and J ends lost 1 base and 7 bases respectively, with 14 bases between them. The CDR3 is made up of 15 amino acids. The V gene's germline CDR1 is SGHVS and CDR2 FQNEAQ. The DNA of the CDR3 is TGTGCCAGCAGCTTAGGATTAGGGGTAGGACAGCCCCAGCATTTT. As protein: CASSLGLGVGQPQHF.

A remark on this clone: The sample holds other DNA sequences that translate to the same CDR3. The chain links TRBV27 to TRBJ1-5, with a weak D call TRBD1 (5 bases). Trimming took off 6 bases at V and 2 bases at J, with 8 bases between the two ends. In germline, CDR1 is MNHEY, CDR2 SMNVEV (reference sequence). This CDR3 region has 13 residues. The CDR3 coding sequence is TGTGCCAGCAGGCTGACAGGCAATCAGCCCCAGCATTTT. It encodes CASRLTGNQPQHF.

The CDR3 region is CASSLGQRYEQYF. CDR3 nucleotides: TGTGCCAGCTCCCTTGGACAGCGCTACGAGCAGTACTTC. The V and J genes are TRBV18 and TRBJ2-7, with D possibly matching TRBD1 (6 bases). This CDR3 contains 13 residues. The V and J ends lost 6 bases and 3 bases respectively, with 12 bases between them. CDR1 and CDR2 from the germline V gene are KGHSH and LQKENI.

The V and J genes are TRBV19 and TRBJ2-6; the D gene could be TRBD1 or TRBD2 (5 bases each). The CDR3 totals 17 residues. The V gene's germline CDR1 is LNHDA and CDR2 SQIVND (reference sequence). V dropped 4 bases and J dropped 0 bases, with 13 bases sitting between them. The CDR3 DNA is TGTGCCAGTAGTAAAGGGACGGCAAGCTCTGGGGCCAACGTCCTGACTTTC. It encodes CASSKGTASSGANVLTF.

The chain couples TRBV9 to TRBJ2-2; D is uncertain. From germline, CDR1 is SGDLS and CDR2 YYNGEE. V was clipped by 0 bases and J by 0 bases, with 9 bases between them. The CDR3 is 16 amino acids. CDR3 region: CASSVGADPNTGELFF. The CDR3, as DNA: TGTGCCAGCAGCGTAGGTGCAGACCCGAACACCGGGGAGCTGTTTTTT. Combining the CDR3 with reference TRBV9 and TRBJ2-2 gives the whole variable domain DSGVTQTPKHLITATGQRVTLRCSPRSGDLSVYWYQQSLDQGLQFLIQYYNGEERAKGNILERFSAQQFPDLHSELNLSSLELGDSALYFCASSVGADPNTGELFFGEGSRLTVL.

Details on this clone: The same CDR3 can be traced to other DNA sequences in this sample. V is TRBV3-1 (or the pseudogene TRBV3-2) and J is TRBJ2-7; TRBD1 agrees at 8 bases. In germline, CDR1 is LGHDT, CDR2 YNNKEL (reference sequence). The ends lost 1 base at V and 6 bases at J; junction bases unmatched: 2. The CDR3 length is 13 residues. CDR3 sequence (DNA): TGTGCCAGCAGCCAAGGACAGGGGAGCGAGCAGTACTTC. This encodes CASSQGQGSEQYF.

This rearrangement joins TRBV6-5 to TRBJ1-3; D is unclear. Germline CDR1 reads MNHEY; CDR2 reads SVGAGI. CDR3 size: 15 residues. Trimming took 6 bases from V and 6 from J, leaving 18 bases between them. The CDR3 region is CASSVLIGSKNTIYF. As DNA, the CDR3 is TGTGCCAGCAGCGTCCTGATTGGGAGCAAAAACACCATATATTTT.

This clone has a handful of counts. This chain connects TRBV19 to TRBJ1-5; 8 bases fit TRBD1. The CDR3 loop spans 17 amino acids. V was pared by 7 bases and J by 7 bases, with 18 bases of the junction left unmatched. Germline CDR1 reads LNHDA; CDR2 reads SQIVND (reference sequence). The CDR3 loop is CASKRTGTAREIQPQHF. The CDR3 nucleotides are TGTGCCAGTAAGAGGACAGGGACCGCCAGGGAGATCCAGCCCCAGCATTTT. The full variable domain, with the rest looked up from reference TRBV19 and TRBJ1-5, is DGGITQSPKYLFRKEGQNVTLSCEQNLNHDAMYWYRQDPGQGLRLIYYSQIVNDFQKGDIAEGYSVSREKKESFPLTVTSAQKNPTAFYLCASKRTGTAREIQPQHFGDGTRLSIL.